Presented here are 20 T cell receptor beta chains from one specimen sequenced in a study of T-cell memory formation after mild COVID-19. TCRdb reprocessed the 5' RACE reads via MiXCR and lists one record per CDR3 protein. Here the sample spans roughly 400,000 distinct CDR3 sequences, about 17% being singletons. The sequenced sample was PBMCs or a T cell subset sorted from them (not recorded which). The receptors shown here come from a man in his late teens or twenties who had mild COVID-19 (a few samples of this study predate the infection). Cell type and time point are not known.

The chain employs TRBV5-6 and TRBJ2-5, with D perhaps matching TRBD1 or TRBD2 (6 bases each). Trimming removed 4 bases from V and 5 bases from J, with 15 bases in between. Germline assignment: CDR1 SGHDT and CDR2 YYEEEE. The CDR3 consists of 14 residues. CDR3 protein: CASSAEGGFETQYF. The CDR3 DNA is TGTGCCAGCAGCGCCGAGGGGGGTTTTGAGACCCAGTACTTC.

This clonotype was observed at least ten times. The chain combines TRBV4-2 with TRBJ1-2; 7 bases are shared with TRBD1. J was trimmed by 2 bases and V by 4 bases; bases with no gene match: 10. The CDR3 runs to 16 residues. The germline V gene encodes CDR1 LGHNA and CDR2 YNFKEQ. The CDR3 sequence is CASSPLPPTGNYGYTF. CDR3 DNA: TGTGCCAGCAGCCCCCTGCCCCCGACAGGGAACTATGGCTACACCTTC.

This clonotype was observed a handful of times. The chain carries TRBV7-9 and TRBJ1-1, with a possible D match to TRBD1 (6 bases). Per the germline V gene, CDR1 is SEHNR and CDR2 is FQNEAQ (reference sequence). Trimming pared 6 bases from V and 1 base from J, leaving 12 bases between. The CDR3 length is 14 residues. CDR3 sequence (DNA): TGTGCCAGCAGTCCGGGACATCGGAACACTGAAGCTTTCTTT. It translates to CASSPGHRNTEAFF. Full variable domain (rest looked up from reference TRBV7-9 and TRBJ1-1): DTGVSQNPRHKITKRGQNVTFRCDPISEHNRLYWYRQTLGQGPEFLTYFQNEAQLEKSRLLSDRFSAERPKGSFSTLEIQRTEQGDSAMYLCASSPGHRNTEAFFGQGTRLTVV.

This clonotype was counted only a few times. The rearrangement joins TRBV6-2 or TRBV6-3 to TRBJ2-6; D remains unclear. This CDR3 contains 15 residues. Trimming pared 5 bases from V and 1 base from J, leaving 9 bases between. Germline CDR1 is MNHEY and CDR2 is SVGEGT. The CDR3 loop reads CASSPELSGANVLTF. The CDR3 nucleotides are TGTGCCAGCAGTCCTGAGTTGTCTGGGGCCAACGTCCTGACTTTC.

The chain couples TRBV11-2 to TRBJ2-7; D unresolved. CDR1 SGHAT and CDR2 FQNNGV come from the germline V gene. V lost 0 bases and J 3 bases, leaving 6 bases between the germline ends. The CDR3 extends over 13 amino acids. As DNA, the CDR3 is TGTGCCAGCAGCTTAGAGGAGATCTACGAGCAGTACGTC. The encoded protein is CASSLEEIYEQYV.

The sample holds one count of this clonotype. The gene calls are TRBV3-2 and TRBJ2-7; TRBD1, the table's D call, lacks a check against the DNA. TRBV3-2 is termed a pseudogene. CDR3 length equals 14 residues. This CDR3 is CASSQDDRPLEQYV. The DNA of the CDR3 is TGTGCCAGCAGCCAAGATGATCGCCCCTTGGAGCAGTACGTC.

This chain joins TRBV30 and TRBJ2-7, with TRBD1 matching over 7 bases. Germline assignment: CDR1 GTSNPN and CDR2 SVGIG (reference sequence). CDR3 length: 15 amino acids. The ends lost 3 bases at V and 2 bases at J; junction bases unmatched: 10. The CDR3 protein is CAWSRRDSVAYEQYF. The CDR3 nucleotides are TGTGCCTGGAGCCGCCGGGACAGCGTAGCCTACGAGCAGTACTTC.

CDR3 nucleotides: TGCGCCAGCAGTGAGTCGTACGAGACCCAGTACTTC. Translated: CASSESYETQYF. V usage is TRBV10-2 and J usage is TRBJ2-5; D gene ambiguous. This CDR3 has 12 residues. V was pared by 0 bases and J by 5 bases, with 4 bases between. CDR1 and CDR2 from the germline V gene are WSHSY and SAAADI.

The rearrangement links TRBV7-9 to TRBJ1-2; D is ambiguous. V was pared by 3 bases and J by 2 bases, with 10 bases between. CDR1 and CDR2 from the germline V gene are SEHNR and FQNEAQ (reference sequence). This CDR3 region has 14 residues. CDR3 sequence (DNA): TGTGCCAGCAGCTTGGGAGCTTGGAACTATGGCTACACCTTC. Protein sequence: CASSLGAWNYGYTF.

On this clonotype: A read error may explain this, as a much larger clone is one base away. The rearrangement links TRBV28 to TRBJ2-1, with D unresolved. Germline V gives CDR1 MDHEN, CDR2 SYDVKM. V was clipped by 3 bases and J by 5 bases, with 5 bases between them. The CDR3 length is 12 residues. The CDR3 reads CASSFVDNEQFF. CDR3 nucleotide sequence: TGTGCCAGCAGTTTTGTGGACAATGAGCAGTTCTTC.

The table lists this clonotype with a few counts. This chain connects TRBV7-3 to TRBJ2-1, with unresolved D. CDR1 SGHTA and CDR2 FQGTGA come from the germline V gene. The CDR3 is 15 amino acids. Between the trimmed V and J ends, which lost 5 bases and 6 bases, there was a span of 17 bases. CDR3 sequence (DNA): TGTGCCAGCAGCCCTCGGACCTCCCCTAGCAATGAGCAGTTCTTC. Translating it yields CASSPRTSPSNEQFF.

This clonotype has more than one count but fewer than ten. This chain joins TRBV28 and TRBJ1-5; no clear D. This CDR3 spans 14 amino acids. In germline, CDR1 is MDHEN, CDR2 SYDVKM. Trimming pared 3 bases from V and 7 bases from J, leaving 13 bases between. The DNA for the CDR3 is TGTGCCAGCAGTTTTCTTTGGGTTGTGCAGCCCCAGCATTTT. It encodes CASSFLWVVQPQHF.

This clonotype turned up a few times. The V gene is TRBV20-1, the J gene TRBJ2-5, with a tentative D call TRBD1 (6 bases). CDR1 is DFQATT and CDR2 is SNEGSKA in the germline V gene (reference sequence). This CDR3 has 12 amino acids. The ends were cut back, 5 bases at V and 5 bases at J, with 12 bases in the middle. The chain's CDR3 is CSASGARETQYF. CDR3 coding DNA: TGCAGTGCTTCAGGGGCACGGGAGACCCAGTACTTC.

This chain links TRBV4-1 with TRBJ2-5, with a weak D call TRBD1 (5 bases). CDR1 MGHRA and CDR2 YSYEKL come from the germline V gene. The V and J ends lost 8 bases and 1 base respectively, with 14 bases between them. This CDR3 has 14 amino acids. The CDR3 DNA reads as TGCGCCAGCCAGATGGGGCCTATCCAAGAGACCCAGTACTTC. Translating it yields CASQMGPIQETQYF.

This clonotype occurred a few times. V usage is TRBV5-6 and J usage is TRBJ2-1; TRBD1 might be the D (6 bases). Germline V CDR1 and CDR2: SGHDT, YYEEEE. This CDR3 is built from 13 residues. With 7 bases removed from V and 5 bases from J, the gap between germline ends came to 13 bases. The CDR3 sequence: CASSRGGHNEQFF. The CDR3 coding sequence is TGTGCCAGCTCCAGGGGCGGGCACAATGAGCAGTTCTTC.

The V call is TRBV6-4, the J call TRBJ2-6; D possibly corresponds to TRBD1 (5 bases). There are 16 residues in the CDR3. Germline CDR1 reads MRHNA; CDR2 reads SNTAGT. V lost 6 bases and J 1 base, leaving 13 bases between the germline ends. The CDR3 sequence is CASRPGQGSGANVLTF. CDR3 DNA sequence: TGTGCCAGCAGGCCCGGACAAGGGTCTGGGGCCAACGTCCTGACTTTC.

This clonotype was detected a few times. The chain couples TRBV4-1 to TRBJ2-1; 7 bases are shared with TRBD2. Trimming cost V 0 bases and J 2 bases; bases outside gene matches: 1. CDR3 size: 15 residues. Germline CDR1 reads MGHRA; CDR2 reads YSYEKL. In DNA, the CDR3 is TGCGCCAGCAGCCAAGAGGGGGGGGCCTACAATGAGCAGTTCTTC. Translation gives CASSQEGGAYNEQFF.

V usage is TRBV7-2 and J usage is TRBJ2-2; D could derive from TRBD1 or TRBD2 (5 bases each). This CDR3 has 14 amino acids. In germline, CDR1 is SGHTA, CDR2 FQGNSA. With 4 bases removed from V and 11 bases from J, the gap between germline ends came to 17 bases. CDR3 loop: CASSSPGTHHELFF. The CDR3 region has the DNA TGTGCCAGCAGCTCGCCCGGGACCCACCACGAGCTGTTTTTT.

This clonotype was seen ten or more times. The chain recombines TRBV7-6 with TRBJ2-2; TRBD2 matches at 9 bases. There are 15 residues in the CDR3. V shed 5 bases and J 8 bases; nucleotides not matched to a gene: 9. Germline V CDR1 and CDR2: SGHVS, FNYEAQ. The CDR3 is CASSPRTSVMGELFF. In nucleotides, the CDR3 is TGTGCCAGCAGCCCACGGACTAGCGTCATGGGGGAGCTGTTTTTT.

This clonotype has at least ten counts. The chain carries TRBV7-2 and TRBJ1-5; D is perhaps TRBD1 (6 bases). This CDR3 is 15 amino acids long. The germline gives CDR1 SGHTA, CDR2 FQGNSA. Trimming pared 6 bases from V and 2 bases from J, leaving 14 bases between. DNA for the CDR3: TGTGCCAGCAGACCGGGGGCGGCGGGCAATCAGCCCCAGCATTTT. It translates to CASRPGAAGNQPQHF.